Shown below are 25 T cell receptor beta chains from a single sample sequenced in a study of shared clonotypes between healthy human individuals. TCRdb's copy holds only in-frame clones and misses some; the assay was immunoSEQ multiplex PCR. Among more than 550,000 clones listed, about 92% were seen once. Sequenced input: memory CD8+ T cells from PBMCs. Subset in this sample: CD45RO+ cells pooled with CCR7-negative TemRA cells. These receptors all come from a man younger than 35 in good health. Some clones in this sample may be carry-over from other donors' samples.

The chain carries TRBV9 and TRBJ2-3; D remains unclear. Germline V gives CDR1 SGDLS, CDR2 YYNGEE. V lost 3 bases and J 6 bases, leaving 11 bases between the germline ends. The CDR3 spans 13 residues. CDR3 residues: CASSGRRADTQYF. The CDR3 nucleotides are TGTGCCAGCAGCGGAAGACGGGCGGATACGCAGTATTTT.

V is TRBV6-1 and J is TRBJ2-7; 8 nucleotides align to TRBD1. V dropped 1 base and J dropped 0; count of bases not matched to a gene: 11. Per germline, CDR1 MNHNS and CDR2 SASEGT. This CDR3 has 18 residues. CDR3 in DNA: TGTGCCAGCAGTGAAGACGAATGGGACAGGTCGAGCTCCTACGAGCAGTACTTC. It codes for CASSEDEWDRSSSYEQYF.

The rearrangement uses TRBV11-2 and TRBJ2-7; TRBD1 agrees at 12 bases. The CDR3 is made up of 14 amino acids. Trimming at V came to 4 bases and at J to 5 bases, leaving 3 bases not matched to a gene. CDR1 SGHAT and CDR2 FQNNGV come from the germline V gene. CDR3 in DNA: TGTGCCAGCAGCTGGGACAGGGGGCTTGACGAGCAGTACTTC. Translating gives CASSWDRGLDEQYF.

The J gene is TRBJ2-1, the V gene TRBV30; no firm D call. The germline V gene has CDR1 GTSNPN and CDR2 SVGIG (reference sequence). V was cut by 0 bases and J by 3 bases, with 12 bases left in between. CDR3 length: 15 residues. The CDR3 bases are TGTGCCTGGAGTGTCGATCCCTGGGGCTACAATGAGCAGTTCTTC. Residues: CAWSVDPWGYNEQFF.

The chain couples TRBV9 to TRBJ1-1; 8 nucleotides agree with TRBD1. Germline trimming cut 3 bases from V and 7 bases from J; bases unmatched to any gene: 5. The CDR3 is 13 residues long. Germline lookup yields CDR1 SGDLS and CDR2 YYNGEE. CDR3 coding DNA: TGTGCCAGCAGCGGGGGGACAGGCGATGAAGCTTTCTTT. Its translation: CASSGGTGDEAFF.

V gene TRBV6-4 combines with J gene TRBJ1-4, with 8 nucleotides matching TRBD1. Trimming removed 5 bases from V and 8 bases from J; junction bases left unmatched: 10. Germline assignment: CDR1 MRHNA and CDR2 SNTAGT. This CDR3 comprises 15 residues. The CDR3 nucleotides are TGTGCCAGCAGTTCCTCAGGGGGCGGTTACGAAAAACTGTTTTTT. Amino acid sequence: CASSSSGGGYEKLFF.

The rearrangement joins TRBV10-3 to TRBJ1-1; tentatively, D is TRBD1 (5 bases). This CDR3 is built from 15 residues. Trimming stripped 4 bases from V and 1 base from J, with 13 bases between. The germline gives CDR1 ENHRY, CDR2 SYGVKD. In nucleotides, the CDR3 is TGTGCCATCAGTGGGTCGGAGGGGACGAACACTGAAGCTTTCTTT. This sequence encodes CAISGSEGTNTEAFF.

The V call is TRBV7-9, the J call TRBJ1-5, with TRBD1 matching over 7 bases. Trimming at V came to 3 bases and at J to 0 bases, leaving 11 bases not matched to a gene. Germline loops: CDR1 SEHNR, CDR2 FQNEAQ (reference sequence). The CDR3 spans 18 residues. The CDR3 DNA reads TGTGCCAGCAGCTTTCGTAAGACAGGGAAGAGTAGCAATCAGCCCCAGCATTTT. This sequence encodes CASSFRKTGKSSNQPQHF.

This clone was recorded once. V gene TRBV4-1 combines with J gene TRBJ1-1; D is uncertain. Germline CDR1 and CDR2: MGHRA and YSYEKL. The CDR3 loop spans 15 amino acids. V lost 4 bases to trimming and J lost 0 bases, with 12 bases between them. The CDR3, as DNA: TGCGCCAGCAGCCTGACCGAGGGAATGAACACTGAAGCTTTCTTT. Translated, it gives CASSLTEGMNTEAFF.

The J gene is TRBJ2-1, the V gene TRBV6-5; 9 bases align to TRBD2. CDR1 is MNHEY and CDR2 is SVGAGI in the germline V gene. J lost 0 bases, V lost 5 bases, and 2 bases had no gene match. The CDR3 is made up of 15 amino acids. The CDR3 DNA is TGTGCCAGCAGTCCTAGCGGGACCTCCTACAATGAGCAGTTCTTC. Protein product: CASSPSGTSYNEQFF.

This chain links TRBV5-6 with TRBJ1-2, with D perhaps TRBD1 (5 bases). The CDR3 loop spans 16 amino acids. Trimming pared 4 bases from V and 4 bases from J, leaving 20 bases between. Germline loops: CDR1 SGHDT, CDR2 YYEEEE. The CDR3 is CASSQREWGDLYGYTF. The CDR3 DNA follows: TGTGCCAGCAGCCAGCGTGAGTGGGGCGACCTCTATGGCTACACCTTC.

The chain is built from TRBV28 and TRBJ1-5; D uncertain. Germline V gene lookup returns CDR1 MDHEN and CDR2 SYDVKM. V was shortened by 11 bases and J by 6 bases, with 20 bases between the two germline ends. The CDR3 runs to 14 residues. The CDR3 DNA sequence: TGTGCCGTATGGCCAAGGGATCGCAGTCAGCCCCAGCATTTT. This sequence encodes CAVWPRDRSQPQHF.

CDR3 residues: CAISEGTSGYEQYF. The CDR3 DNA reads TGTGCCATCAGTGAGGGGACTAGTGGCTACGAGCAGTACTTC. The V and J genes are TRBV10-3 and TRBJ2-7, with TRBD2 matching over 8 bases. The J segment lost 3 bases and the V segment lost 2 bases, leaving 3 bases of the junction unmatched. Germline CDR1 and CDR2: ENHRY and SYGVKD. The CDR3 runs to 14 residues.

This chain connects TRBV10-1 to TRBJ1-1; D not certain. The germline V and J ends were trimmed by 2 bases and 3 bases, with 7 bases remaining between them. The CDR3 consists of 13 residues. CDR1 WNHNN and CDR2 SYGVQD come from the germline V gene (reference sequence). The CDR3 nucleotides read TGCGCCAGCAGTGAGCTGACCCACACTGAAGCTTTCTTT. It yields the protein CASSELTHTEAFF.

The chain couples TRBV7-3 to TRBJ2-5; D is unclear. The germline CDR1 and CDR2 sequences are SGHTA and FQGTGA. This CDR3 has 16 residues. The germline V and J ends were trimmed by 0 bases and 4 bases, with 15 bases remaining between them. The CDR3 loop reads CASSLTGGPTLETQYF. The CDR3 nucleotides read TGTGCCAGCAGCTTAACCGGTGGTCCCACTCTAGAGACCCAGTACTTC.

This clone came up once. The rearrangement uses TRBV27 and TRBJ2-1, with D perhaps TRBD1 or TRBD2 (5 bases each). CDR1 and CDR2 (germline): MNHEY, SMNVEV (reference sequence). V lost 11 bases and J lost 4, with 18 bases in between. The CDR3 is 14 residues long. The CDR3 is CAVGPVRVYNEQFF. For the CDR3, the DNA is TGTGCCGTGGGACCTGTCAGGGTGTACAATGAGCAGTTCTTC.

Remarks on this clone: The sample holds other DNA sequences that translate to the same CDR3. The chain's CDR3 is CASRDGYTEAFF. CDR3 nucleotides: TGTGCCAGCAGGGACGGGTACACTGAAGCTTTCTTT. J is TRBJ1-1 and V is TRBV2; no clear D gene. Germline V gene data show CDR1 as SNHLY and CDR2 as FYNNEI. The CDR3 covers 12 residues. Trimming took off 6 bases at V and 3 bases at J, with 8 bases between the two ends.

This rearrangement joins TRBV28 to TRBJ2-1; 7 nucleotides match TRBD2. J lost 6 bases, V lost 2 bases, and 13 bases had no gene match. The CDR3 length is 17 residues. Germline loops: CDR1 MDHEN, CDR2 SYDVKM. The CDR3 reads CASSLEFPGGSLNEQFF. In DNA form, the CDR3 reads TGTGCCAGCAGTTTAGAGTTTCCGGGCGGGAGTCTCAATGAGCAGTTCTTC.

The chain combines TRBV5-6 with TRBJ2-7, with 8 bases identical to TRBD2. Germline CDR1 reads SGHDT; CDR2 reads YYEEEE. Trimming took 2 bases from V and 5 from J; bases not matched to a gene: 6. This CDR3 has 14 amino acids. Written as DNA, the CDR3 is TGTGCCAGCAGCTTCGGGACTAGTACCCACGAGCAGTACTTC. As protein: CASSFGTSTHEQYF. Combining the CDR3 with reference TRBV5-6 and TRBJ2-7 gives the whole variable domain DAGVTQSPTHLIKTRGQQVTLRCSPKSGHDTVSWYQQALGQGPQFIFQYYEEEERQRGNFPDRFSGHQFPNYSSELNVNALLLGDSALYLCASSFGTSTHEQYFGPGTRLTVT.

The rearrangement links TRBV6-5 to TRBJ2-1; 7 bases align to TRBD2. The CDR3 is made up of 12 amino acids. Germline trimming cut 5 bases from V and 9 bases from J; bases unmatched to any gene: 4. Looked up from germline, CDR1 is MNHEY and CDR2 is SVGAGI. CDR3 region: CASSPGGFEQFF. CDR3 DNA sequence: TGTGCCAGCAGTCCCGGGGGGTTTGAGCAGTTCTTC.

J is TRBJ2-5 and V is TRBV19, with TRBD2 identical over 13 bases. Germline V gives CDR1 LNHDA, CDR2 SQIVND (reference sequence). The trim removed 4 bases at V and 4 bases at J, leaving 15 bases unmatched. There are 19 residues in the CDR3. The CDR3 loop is CASSSLDGTSGVGPETQYF. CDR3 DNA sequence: TGTGCCAGTAGTAGCCTGGACGGGACTAGCGGGGTAGGGCCAGAGACCCAGTACTTC.

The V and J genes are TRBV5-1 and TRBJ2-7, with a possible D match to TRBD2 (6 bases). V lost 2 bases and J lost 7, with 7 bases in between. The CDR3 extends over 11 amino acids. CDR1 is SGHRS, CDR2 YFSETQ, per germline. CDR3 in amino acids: CASSFGGEQYF. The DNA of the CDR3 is TGCGCCAGCAGCTTTGGGGGGGAGCAGTACTTC.

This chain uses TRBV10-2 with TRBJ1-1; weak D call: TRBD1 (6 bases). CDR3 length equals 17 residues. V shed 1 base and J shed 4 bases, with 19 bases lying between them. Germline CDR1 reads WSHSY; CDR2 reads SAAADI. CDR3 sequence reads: CASSEWGHRVEGTEAFF. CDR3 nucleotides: TGCGCCAGCAGTGAGTGGGGGCACAGGGTTGAGGGCACTGAAGCTTTCTTT.

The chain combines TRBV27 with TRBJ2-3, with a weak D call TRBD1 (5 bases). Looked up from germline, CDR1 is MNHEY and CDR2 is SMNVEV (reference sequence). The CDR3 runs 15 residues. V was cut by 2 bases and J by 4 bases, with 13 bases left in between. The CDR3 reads CASSLRQGSADTQYF. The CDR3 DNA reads TGTGCCAGCAGTTTACGGCAGGGCTCAGCAGATACGCAGTATTTT.

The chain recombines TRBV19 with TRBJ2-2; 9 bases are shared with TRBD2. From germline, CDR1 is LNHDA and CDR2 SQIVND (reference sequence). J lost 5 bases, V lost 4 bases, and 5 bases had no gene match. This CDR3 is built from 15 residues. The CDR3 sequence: CASSTTSGFTGELFF. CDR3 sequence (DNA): TGTGCCAGTAGTACAACTAGCGGGTTTACCGGGGAGCTGTTTTTT.